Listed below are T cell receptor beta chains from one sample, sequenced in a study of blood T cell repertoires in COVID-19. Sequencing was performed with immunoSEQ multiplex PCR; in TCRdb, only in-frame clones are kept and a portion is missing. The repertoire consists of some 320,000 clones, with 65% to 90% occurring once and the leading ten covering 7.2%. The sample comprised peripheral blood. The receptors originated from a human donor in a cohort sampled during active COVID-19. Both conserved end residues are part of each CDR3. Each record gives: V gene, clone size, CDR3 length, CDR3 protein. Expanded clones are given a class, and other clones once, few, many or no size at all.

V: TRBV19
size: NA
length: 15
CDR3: CASSIARTGGYGYTF

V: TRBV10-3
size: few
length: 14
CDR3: CAISEGGSVTEAFF

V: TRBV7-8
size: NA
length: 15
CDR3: CASSLGQPSTDTQYF

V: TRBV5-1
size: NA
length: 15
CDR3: CASSYRTGESNEQFF

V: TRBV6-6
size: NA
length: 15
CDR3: CASRQGQGQNQPQHF

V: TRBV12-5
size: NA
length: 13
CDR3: CASGLRSYNEQFF

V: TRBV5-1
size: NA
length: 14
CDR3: CASSRQGQGYEQYF

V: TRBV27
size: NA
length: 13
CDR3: CASSSTDNTEAFF

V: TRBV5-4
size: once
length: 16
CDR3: CASSLSSPGANYGYTF

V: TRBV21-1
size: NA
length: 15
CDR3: CASPTANSGANVLTF

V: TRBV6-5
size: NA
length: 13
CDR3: CASSYGRGPGYTF

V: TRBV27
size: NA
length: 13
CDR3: CASSLSWQGRAFF

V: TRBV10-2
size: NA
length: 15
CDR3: CASSEAGGRSDTQYF

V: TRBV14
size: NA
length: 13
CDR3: CASSRTTNGIQYF

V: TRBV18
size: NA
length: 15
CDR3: CASSPAGVRSYGYTF

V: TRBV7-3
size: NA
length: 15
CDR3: CASRPGTDYTGELFF

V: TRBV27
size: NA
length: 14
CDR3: CASSARGREEKLFF

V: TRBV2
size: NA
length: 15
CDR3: CASRRDRFNQETQYF

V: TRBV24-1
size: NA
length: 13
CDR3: CATSDFGLETQYF